This is a list of T cell receptor beta chains from one sample in a study of cytomegalovirus exposure and HLA in healthy donors. Sequencing used immunoSEQ multiplex PCR; TCRdb keeps in-frame clones, though not all of them. The table includes about 130,000 clones, around 71% detected once. The sequenced sample consisted of PBMCs. These receptors were collected from a woman aged 55-69 years in good health and CMV-seropositive. Each CDR3 is given with its conserved first and last residue. The D gene is left open where the match is weak. For some rows the clone size is stated as once, few or many, or as a class when expanded; others skip it.

NA	TRBV7-2	TRBD1	TRBJ1-5	CASSLGTGARQPQHF	TGTGCCAGCAGCTTAGGGACAGGGGCAAGACAGCCCCAGCATTTT
NA	TRBV19	TRBD2	TRBJ2-7	CASRKTSGYEQYF	TGTGCCAGTAGAAAGACTAGCGGGTACGAGCAGTACTTC
NA	TRBV27	NA	TRBJ2-4	CASSAFRGLAKNIQYF	TGTGCCAGCAGCGCCTTCAGGGGCTTGGCCAAAAACATTCAGTACTTC
NA	TRBV7-8	NA	TRBJ2-7	CASSLALQGSYEQYF	TGTGCCAGCAGCTTAGCCTTACAGGGCTCCTACGAGCAGTACTTC
NA	TRBV6-1	TRBD2	TRBJ2-7	CASSILAGGHEQYF	TGTGCCAGCAGTATACTAGCGGGGGGGCACGAGCAGTACTTC
many	TRBV6-1	NA	TRBJ1-5	CASSGDPDSYNQPQHF	TGTGCCAGCAGTGGGGACCCGGACAGCTACAATCAGCCCCAGCATTTT
NA	TRBV6-1	TRBD1	TRBJ2-1	CASSAGQALYNEQFF	TGTGCCAGCAGTGCCGGACAGGCGCTCTACAATGAGCAGTTCTTC
few	TRBV2	NA	TRBJ2-1	CASSEKAGVSAQFF	TGTGCCAGCAGTGAAAAGGCAGGGGTAAGCGCGCAGTTCTTC
NA	TRBV5-1	TRBD2	TRBJ2-1	CASSLDFPSGGLNEQFF	TGCGCCAGCAGCTTGGATTTCCCTAGCGGGGGTTTAAATGAGCAGTTCTTC
few	TRBV7-9	NA	TRBJ2-1	CSSSLGEAKQFF	TGTTCCAGCAGCTTAGGGGAGGCCAAGCAGTTCTTC